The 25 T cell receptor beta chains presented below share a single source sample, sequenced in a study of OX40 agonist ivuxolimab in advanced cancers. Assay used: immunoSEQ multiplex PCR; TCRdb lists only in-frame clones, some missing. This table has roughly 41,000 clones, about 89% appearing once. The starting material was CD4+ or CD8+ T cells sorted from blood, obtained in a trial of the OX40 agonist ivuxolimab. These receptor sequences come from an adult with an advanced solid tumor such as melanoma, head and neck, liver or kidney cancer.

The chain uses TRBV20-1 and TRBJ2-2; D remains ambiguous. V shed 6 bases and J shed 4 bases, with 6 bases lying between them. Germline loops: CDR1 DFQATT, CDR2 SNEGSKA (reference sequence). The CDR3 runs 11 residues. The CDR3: CSATITGELFF. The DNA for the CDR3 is TGCAGTGCCACTATCACCGGGGAGCTGTTTTTT.

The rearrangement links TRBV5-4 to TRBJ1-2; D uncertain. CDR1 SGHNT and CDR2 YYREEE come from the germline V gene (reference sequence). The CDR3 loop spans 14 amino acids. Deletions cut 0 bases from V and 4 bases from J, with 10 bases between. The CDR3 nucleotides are TGTGCCAGCAGCTTGGGTGGAGCTAGCTATGGCTACACCTTC. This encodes CASSLGGASYGYTF.

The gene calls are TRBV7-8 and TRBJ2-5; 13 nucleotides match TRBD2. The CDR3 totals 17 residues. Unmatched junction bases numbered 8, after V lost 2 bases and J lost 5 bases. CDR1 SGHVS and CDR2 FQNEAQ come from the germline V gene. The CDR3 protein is CASSLRMLGLAGETQYF. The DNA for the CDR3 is TGTGCCAGCAGCTTACGTATGCTGGGACTAGCGGGGGAGACCCAGTACTTC.

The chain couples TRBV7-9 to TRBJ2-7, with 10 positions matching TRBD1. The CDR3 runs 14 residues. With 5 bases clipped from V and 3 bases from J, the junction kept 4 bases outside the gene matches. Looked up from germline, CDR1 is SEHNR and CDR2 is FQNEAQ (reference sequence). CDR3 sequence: CASSKWDRGYEQYF. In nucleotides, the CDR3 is TGTGCCAGCAGCAAGTGGGACAGGGGCTACGAGCAGTACTTC.

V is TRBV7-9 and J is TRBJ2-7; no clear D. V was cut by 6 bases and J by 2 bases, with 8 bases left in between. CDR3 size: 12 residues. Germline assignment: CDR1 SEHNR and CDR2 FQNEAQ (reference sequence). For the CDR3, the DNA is TGTGCCAGCAGTCCCCCGGCCTACGAGCAGTACTTC. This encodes CASSPPAYEQYF.

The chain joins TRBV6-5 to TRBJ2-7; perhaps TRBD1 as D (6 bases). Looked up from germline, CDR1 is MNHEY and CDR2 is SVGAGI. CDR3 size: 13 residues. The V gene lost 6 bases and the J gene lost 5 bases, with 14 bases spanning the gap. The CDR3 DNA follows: TGTGCCAGCAGGGCAGGGGCTTTTGACGAGCAGTACTTC. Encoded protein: CASRAGAFDEQYF.

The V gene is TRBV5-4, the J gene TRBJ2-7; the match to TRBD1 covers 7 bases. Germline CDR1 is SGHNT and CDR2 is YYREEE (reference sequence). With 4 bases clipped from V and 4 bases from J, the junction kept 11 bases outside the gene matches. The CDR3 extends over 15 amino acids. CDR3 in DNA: TGTGCCAGCAGCCTAATTACAGGGGTTCTTTACGAGCAGTACTTC. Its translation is CASSLITGVLYEQYF.

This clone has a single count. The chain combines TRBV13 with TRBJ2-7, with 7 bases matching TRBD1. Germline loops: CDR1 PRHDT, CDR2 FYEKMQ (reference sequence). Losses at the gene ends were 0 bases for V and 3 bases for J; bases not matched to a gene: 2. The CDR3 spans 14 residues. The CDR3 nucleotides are TGTGCCAGCAGCTTAGGGCAGGGGGTCTACGAGCAGTACTTC. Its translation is CASSLGQGVYEQYF.

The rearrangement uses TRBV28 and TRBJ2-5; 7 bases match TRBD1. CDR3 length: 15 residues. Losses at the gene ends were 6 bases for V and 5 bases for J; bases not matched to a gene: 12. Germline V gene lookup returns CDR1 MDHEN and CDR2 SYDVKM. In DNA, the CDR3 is TGTGCCAGCAGCCGACGACAGGGCCCTTTGGAGACCCAGTACTTC. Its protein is CASSRRQGPLETQYF.

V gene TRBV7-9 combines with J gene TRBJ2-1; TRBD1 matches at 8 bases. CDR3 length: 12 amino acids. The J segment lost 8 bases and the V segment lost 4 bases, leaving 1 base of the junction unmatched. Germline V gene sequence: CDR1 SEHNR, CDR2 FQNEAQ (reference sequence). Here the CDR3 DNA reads TGTGCCAGCAGCTGGACAGGGCATGAGCAGTTCTTC. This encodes CASSWTGHEQFF.

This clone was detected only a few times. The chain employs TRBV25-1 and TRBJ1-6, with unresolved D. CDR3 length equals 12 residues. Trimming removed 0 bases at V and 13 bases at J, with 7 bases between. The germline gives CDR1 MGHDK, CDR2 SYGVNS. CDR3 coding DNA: TGTGCCAGCAGTGAATACGGGCTGCCCCTCCACTTT. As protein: CASSEYGLPLHF.

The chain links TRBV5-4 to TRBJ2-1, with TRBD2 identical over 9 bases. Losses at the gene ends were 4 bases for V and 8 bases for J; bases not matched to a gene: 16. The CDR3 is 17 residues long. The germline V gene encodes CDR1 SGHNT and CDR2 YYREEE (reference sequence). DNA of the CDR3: TGTGCCAGCAGCGCCGCCGTCGCGCGGGGGGGCGCCGATGAGCAGTTCTTC. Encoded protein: CASSAAVARGGADEQFF.

DNA of the CDR3: TGTGCCAGCTCACCGGGACTAGCGGAAGAGACCCAGTACTTC. The encoded protein is CASSPGLAEETQYF. J is TRBJ2-5 and V is TRBV18; 11 bases are shared with TRBD2. Trimming removed 3 bases from V and 3 bases from J; junction bases left unmatched: 0. Germline CDR1 KGHSH, CDR2 LQKENI. The CDR3 is made up of 14 amino acids.

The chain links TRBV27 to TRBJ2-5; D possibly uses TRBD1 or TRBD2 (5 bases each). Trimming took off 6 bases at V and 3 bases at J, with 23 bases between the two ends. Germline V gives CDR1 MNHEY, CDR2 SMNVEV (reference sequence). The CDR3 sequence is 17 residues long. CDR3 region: CASRLVGVTINKETQYF. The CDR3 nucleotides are TGTGCCAGCAGACTAGTGGGGGTGACGATTAATAAAGAGACCCAGTACTTC.

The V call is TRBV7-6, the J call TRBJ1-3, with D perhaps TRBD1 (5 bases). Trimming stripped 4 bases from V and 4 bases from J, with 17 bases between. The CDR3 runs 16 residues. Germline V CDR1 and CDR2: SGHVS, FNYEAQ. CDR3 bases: TGTGCCAGCAGCTCTGCCTCCGACAGTACAGGAAACACCATATATTTT. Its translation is CASSSASDSTGNTIYF.

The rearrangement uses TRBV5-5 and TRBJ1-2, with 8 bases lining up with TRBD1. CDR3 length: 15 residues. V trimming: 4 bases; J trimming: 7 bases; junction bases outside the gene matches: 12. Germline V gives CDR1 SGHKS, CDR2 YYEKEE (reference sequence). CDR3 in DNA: TGTGCCAGCAGCCCCACCGACAGGGGAGCAGGTGGCTACACCTTC. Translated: CASSPTDRGAGGYTF.

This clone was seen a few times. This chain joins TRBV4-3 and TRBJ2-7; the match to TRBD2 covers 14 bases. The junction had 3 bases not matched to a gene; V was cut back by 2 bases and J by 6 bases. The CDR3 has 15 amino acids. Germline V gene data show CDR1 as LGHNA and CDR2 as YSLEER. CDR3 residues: CASSQIGLAGGEQYF. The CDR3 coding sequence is TGCGCCAGCAGCCAAATTGGACTAGCGGGAGGCGAGCAGTACTTC.

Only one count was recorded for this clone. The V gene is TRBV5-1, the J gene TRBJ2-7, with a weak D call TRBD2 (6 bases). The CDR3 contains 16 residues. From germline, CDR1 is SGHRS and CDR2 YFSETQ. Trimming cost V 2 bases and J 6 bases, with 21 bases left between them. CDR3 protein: CASSLEWGSGRREQYF. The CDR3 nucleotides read TGCGCCAGCAGCTTAGAATGGGGTAGCGGCCGACGCGAGCAGTACTTC. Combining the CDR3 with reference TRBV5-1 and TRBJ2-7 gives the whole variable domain KAGVTQTPRYLIKTRGQQVTLSCSPISGHRSVSWYQQTPGQGLQFLFEYFSETQRNKGNFPGRFSGRQFSNSRSEMNVSTLELGDSALYLCASSLEWGSGRREQYFGPGTRLTVT.

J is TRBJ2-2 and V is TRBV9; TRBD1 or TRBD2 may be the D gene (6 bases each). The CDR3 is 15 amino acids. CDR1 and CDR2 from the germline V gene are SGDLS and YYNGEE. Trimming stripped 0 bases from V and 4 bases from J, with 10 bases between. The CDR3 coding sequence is TGTGCCAGCAGCGTAGGAGGGGGAGGCACCGGGGAGCTGTTTTTT. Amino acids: CASSVGGGGTGELFF.

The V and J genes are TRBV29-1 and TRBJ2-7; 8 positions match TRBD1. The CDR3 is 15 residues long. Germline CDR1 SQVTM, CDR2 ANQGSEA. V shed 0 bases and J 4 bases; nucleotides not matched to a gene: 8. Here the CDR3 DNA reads TGCAGCGTTGAAGACCGGCAGGGGGCATTGTACGAGCAGTACTTC. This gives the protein CSVEDRQGALYEQYF.

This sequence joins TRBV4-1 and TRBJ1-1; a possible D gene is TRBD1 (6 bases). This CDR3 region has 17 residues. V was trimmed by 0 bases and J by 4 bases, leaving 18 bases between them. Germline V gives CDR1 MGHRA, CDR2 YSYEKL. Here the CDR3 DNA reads TGCGCCAGCAGCCAAGATAGAAGACCCGTACAGGGCACTGAAGCTTTCTTT. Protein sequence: CASSQDRRPVQGTEAFF.

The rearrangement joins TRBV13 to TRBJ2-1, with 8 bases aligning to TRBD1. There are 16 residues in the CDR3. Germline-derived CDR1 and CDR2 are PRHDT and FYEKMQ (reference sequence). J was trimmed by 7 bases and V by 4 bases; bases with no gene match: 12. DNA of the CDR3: TGTGCCAGCAGCTCTTGGACAGGGCGATCAGGGAATGAGCAGTTCTTC. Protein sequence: CASSSWTGRSGNEQFF. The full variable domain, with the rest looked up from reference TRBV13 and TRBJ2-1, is AAGVIQSPRHLIKEKRETATLKCYPIPRHDTVYWYQQGPGQDPQFLISFYEKMQSDKGSIPDRFSAQQFSDYHSELNMSSLELGDSALYFCASSSWTGRSGNEQFFGPGTRLTVL.

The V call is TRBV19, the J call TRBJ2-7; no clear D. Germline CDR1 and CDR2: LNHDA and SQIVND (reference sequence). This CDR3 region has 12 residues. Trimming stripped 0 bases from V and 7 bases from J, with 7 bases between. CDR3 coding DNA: TGTGCCAGTAGTATAGATCAAAAAGAGCAGTACTTC. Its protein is CASSIDQKEQYF.

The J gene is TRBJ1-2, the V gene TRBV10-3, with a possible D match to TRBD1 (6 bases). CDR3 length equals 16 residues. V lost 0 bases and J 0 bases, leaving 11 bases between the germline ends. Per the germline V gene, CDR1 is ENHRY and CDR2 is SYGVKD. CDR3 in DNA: TGTGCCATCAGTGAGTCAAAGGGGGGGACTAACTATGGCTACACCTTC. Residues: CAISESKGGTNYGYTF.

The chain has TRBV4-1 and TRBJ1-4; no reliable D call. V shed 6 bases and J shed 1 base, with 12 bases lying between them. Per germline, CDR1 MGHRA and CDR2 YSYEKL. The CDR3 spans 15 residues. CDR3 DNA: TGCGCCAGCAGTCGCCCGGTGGTAACTAATGAAAAACTGTTTTTT. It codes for CASSRPVVTNEKLFF.